One and the same sample provided the 17 T cell receptor beta chains below, sequenced in a study of blood T cells in healthy people across ages. The second PCR ran roughly 6 to 11 cycles with a sample-barcoded 5' primer and J-beta primers. One entry per CDR3 protein results from TCRdb running MiXCR on the 5' RACE reads. The sample holds some 690,000 distinct CDR3 sequences, 20% to 25% seen once. The sequenced sample consisted of blood. The receptors shown here come from a man in his sixties or seventies in good health.

This clonotype showed up just a few times. J is TRBJ1-2 and V is TRBV29-1; D unclear. This CDR3 is 11 amino acids long. V lost 2 bases to trimming and J lost 8 bases, with 9 bases between them. CDR1 is SQVTM and CDR2 is ANQGSEA in the germline V gene. The CDR3, as DNA: TGCAGCGTTGAAACGCGGAGGGGCTACACCTTC. It specifies CSVETRRGYTF.

This chain joins TRBV11-2 and TRBJ2-5; perhaps TRBD2 as D (5 bases). Matching the DNA end better, TRBJ2-1 makes the J call doubtful. CDR1 is SGHAT and CDR2 is FQNNGV in the germline V gene. The length of the CDR3 is 13 residues. Written as DNA, the CDR3 is TGTGCCAGCAGCCCCTCTAGGACTAATGAGCAGTTCTTC. Translation gives CASSPSRTNEQFF.

This clonotype has just a few counts. The genes are TRBV7-9 and TRBJ2-2; D unresolved. The germline gives CDR1 SEHNR, CDR2 FQNEAQ (reference sequence). Trimming took 5 bases from V and 2 from J, leaving 9 bases between them. The CDR3 has 14 amino acids. CDR3 DNA sequence: TGTGCCAGCAGCCCGAGGTTTAACACCGGGGAGCTGTTTTTT. Its translation is CASSPRFNTGELFF.

This clonotype has only a few counts. This chain joins TRBV6-1 and TRBJ1-1; D is unclear. Germline-derived CDR1 and CDR2 are MNHNS and SASEGT. The CDR3 runs to 13 residues. Trimming removed 2 bases from V and 4 bases from J, with 8 bases in between. The CDR3 loop is CASSERPGTEAFF. CDR3 bases: TGTGCCAGCAGTGAAAGGCCAGGCACTGAAGCTTTCTTT.

This clonotype was seen ten or more times. V usage is TRBV11-2 and J usage is TRBJ2-5, with D uncertain. Trimming removed 3 bases at V and 4 bases at J, with 9 bases between. Germline V lookup: CDR1 SGHAT, CDR2 FQNNGV. There are 13 residues in the CDR3. In DNA form, the CDR3 reads TGTGCCAGCAGCTTCGGGCACTCAGAGACCCAGTACTTC. It specifies CASSFGHSETQYF.

The chain uses TRBV30 and TRBJ2-3; 10 bases match TRBD2. Germline CDR1 and CDR2: GTSNPN and SVGIG (reference sequence). The V gene end was trimmed by 4 bases and the J gene end by 3 bases; junction bases not matched to a gene: 1. The CDR3 is made up of 13 amino acids. The DNA of the CDR3 is TGTGCCTGGAAGACTAGCGGGACAGATACGCAGTATTTT. Its translation is CAWKTSGTDTQYF.

This chain links TRBV6-6 with TRBJ1-5, with D perhaps matching TRBD1 (6 bases). The ends were cut back, 6 bases at V and 3 bases at J, with 15 bases in the middle. Germline CDR1 is MNHNY and CDR2 is SVGAGI (reference sequence). The CDR3 consists of 15 residues. CDR3 amino acids: CASSPGGTTNQPQHF. The CDR3 DNA follows: TGTGCCAGCAGCCCCGGCGGGACAACCAATCAGCCCCAGCATTTT.

V usage is TRBV11-2 and J usage is TRBJ2-7; 10 bases match TRBD2. After removal of 2 bases from V and 3 bases from J, the junction contained 7 bases not matched to a gene. CDR3 size: 16 residues. Germline CDR1 and CDR2: SGHAT and FQNNGV. CDR3 bases: TGTGCCAGCAGCTTAAGCGGGGGGGCCTTGATCTACGAGCAGTACTTC. Amino acid sequence: CASSLSGGALIYEQYF.

This chain uses TRBV4-1 with TRBJ1-1; D is perhaps TRBD1 (5 bases). V lost 3 bases and J lost 1, with 15 bases in between. Germline lookup yields CDR1 MGHRA and CDR2 YSYEKL. The CDR3 spans 16 residues. This chain's CDR3 is CASSHPAGGTNTEAFF. Written as DNA, the CDR3 is TGCGCCAGCAGCCACCCGGCGGGGGGAACGAACACTGAAGCTTTCTTT.

This clonotype was seen more than once but under ten times. The chain employs TRBV4-1 and TRBJ2-3; D possibly matches TRBD1 or TRBD2 (5 bases each). The CDR3 totals 17 residues. Trimming removed 0 bases from V and 1 base from J, with 14 bases in between. Germline CDR1 is MGHRA and CDR2 is YSYEKL. The CDR3 DNA is TGCGCCAGCAGCCAAGAGGGGGTCCGGGGTGGCACAGATACGCAGTATTTT. Protein: CASSQEGVRGGTDTQYF.

This clonotype was detected a few times. This sequence joins TRBV7-8 and TRBJ1-2; D is perhaps TRBD1 (6 bases). This CDR3 contains 13 residues. Germline V gene sequence: CDR1 SGHVS, CDR2 FQNEAQ. V was pared by 5 bases and J by 6 bases, with 13 bases between. CDR3 sequence (DNA): TGTGCCAGCAGCCGTGACAGGAGGGATGGCTACACCTTC. It codes for CASSRDRRDGYTF.

This clonotype was seen only a few times. The junction shows a germline mismatch at one end, possibly a read error. The chain recombines TRBV12-3 or TRBV12-4 with TRBJ1-5; 9 nucleotides match TRBD1. The CDR3 extends over 15 amino acids. CDR3: CASSLTGQGNRPQHF. DNA of the CDR3: TGTGCCAGCAGTCTAACGGGACAGGGCAATCGGCCCCAGCATTTT.

This clonotype was observed a few times. This chain uses TRBV4-1 with TRBJ2-1, with TRBD1 identical over 10 bases. The end of the DNA fits TRBJ2-7 better, so the J call may be wrong. The CDR3 loop spans 16 amino acids. From germline, CDR1 is MGHRA and CDR2 YSYEKL. CDR3 protein: CASSQDWGQGFSEQYF. CDR3 bases: TGCGCCAGCAGCCAAGATTGGGGACAGGGGTTCTCCGAGCAGTACTTC.

The chain is built from TRBV29-1 and TRBJ1-5, with 8 bases fitting TRBD1. The CDR3 loop spans 16 amino acids. V gave up 4 bases and J gave up 0 bases; unmatched junction bases: 8. Per the germline V gene, CDR1 is SQVTM and CDR2 is ANQGSEA. The CDR3 nucleotides are TGCAGCGTTGCAGGCACAGGGGGTTATAGCAATCAGCCCCAGCATTTT. Its translation: CSVAGTGGYSNQPQHF.

In this sample, this clonotype turned up a few times. V usage is TRBV12-3 or TRBV12-4 and J usage is TRBJ1-4; D remains unclear. The CDR3 runs 15 residues. V lost 5 bases to trimming and J lost 7 bases, with 17 bases between them. CDR3 sequence (DNA): TGTGCCAGCAGTGCACAGAAGACTCTGACTGAAAAACTGTTTTTT. It encodes CASSAQKTLTEKLFF.

The table lists this clonotype with a few counts. V gene TRBV3-1 combines with J gene TRBJ2-1; D gene unclear. Germline loops: CDR1 LGHDT, CDR2 YNNKEL (reference sequence). The CDR3 is made up of 13 amino acids. Trimming took 4 bases from V and 8 from J, leaving 12 bases between them. This chain's CDR3 is CASSRPDSHEQFF. CDR3 coding DNA: TGTGCCAGCAGCCGCCCGGATAGCCATGAGCAGTTCTTC.

The chain combines TRBV5-1 with TRBJ1-5; TRBD1 might be the D (5 bases). Per the germline V gene, CDR1 is SGHRS and CDR2 is YFSETQ. The ends were cut back, 0 bases at V and 7 bases at J, with 14 bases in the middle. The CDR3 covers 15 residues. The CDR3 DNA is TGCGCCAGCAGCTTGGCTCCCGGGGGGAGGCAGCCCCAGCATTTT. It specifies CASSLAPGGRQPQHF. Full variable domain (rest looked up from reference TRBV5-1 and TRBJ1-5): KAGVTQTPRYLIKTRGQQVTLSCSPISGHRSVSWYQQTPGQGLQFLFEYFSETQRNKGNFPGRFSGRQFSNSRSEMNVSTLELGDSALYLCASSLAPGGRQPQHFGDGTRLSIL.